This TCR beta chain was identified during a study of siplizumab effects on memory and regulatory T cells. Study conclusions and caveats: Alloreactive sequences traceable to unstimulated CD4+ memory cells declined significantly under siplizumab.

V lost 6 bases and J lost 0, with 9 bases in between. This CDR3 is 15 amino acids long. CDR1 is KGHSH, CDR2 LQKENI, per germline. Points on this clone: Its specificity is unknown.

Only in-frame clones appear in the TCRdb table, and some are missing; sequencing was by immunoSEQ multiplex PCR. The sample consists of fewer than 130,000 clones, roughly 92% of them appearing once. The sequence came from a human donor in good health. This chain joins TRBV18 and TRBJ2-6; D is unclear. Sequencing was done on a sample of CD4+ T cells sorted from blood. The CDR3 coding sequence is TGTGCCAGCTCTAAAAGTGGCTCTGGGGCCAACGTCCTGACTTTC. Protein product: CASSKSGSGANVLTF.